This note documents a single T cell receptor (beta chain) sequence. This record belongs to a study of shared clonotypes between healthy human individuals. Using immunoSEQ multiplex PCR, the repertoire was profiled, and TCRdb retains in-frame clones only, with some absent. The sample has about 2 million clones, around 96% seen once. CD45RO-negative cells were positively selected for CCR7, leaving out terminally differentiated effector memory CD45RA+ cells. This CDR3 spans 11 amino acids. CDR1 MDHEN and CDR2 SYDVKM come from the germline V gene. Trimming removed 7 bases from V and 6 bases from J, with 10 bases in between.

The sequence came from a man aged 18 to 30 in good health. The sample comprised naive CD8+ T cells sorted from blood. The genes are TRBV28 and TRBJ2-7; D not certain. CDR3 in amino acids: CASTKRGEQYF. The CDR3 nucleotides read TGTGCCAGCACCAAAAGAGGCGAGCAGTACTTC.